Below are 5 T cell receptor beta chains sequenced from a single sample in a study of T-cell memory formation after mild COVID-19. MiXCR, applied by TCRdb to the 5' RACE reads, yields one record per CDR3 protein. The data contain roughly 100,000 distinct CDR3 sequences, roughly 12% of them seen just once; the ten biggest clones take up about 27%. The sample comprised PBMCs or a T cell subset sorted from them (not recorded which). Source of these receptors: an adult woman who had mild COVID-19 (a few samples of this study predate the infection). Cell type and time point are not known.

This sequence joins TRBV29-1 and TRBJ2-2; D uncertain. Germline assignment: CDR1 SQVTM and CDR2 ANQGSEA. The CDR3 runs 13 residues. V dropped 4 bases and J dropped 3 bases, with 9 bases sitting between them. CDR3 nucleotides: TGCAGCGTTGGGTCCGGAGACACCGGGGAGCTGTTTTTT. It translates to CSVGSGDTGELFF.

The V gene is TRBV14, the J gene TRBJ2-3, with unresolved D. This CDR3 has 13 residues. The V end was cut by 3 bases, the J end by 1 base, with 5 bases between. Per germline, CDR1 SGHDN and CDR2 FVKESK. CDR3 in DNA: TGTGCCAGCAGCCAGTGGGGCACAGATACGCAGTATTTT. Translating it yields CASSQWGTDTQYF.

This clonotype was recorded many times. The chain recombines TRBV7-9 with TRBJ2-1; no reliable D call. This CDR3 has 17 residues. In germline, CDR1 is SEHNR, CDR2 FQNEAQ (reference sequence). The V end lost 5 bases, the J end lost 4 bases, and 21 bases lay between the germline ends. The CDR3 sequence is CASSAVARGLSYNEQFF. CDR3 DNA sequence: TGTGCCAGCAGCGCAGTCGCTCGCGGCCTCTCGTACAATGAGCAGTTCTTC.

The gene calls are TRBV11-2 and TRBJ2-5; D is unclear. V shed 2 bases and J shed 2 bases, with 9 bases lying between them. The CDR3 has 14 residues. Germline-derived CDR1 and CDR2 are SGHAT and FQNNGV. CDR3 amino acids: CASSLWSGQETQYF. The CDR3 coding sequence is TGTGCCAGCAGCTTATGGTCGGGTCAAGAGACCCAGTACTTC.

This chain links TRBV10-3 with TRBJ1-3, with TRBD1 matching 7 bases. This CDR3 is built from 14 residues. V was pared by 6 bases and J by 5 bases, with 7 bases of the junction left unmatched. Germline V CDR1 and CDR2: ENHRY, SYGVKD. The CDR3 DNA follows: TGTGCCATCAGAGACCAACAGGGGAGAAACACCATATATTTT. Encoded protein: CAIRDQQGRNTIYF.